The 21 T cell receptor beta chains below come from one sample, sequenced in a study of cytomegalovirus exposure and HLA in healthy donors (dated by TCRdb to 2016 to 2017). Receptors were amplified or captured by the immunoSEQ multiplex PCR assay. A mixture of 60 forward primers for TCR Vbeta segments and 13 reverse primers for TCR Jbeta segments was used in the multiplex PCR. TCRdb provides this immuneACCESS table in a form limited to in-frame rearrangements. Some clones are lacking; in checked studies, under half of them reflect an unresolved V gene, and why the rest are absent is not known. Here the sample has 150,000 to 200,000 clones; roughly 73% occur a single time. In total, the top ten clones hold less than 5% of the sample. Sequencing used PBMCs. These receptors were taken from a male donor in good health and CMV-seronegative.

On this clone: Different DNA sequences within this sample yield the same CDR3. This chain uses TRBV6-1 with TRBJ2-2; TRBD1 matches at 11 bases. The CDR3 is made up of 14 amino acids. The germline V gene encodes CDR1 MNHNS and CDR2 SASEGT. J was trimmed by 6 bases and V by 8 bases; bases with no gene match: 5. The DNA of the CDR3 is TGTGCCAGCGGGACAGGGGGAGTTGCCGGGGAGCTGTTTTTT. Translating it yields CASGTGGVAGELFF.

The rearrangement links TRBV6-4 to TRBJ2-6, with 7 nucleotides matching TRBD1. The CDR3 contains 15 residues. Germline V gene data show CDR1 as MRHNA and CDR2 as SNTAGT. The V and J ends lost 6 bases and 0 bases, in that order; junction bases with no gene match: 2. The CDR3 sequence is CASSPGGSGANVLTF. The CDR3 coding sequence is TGTGCCAGCAGCCCAGGGGGCTCTGGGGCCAACGTCCTGACTTTC.

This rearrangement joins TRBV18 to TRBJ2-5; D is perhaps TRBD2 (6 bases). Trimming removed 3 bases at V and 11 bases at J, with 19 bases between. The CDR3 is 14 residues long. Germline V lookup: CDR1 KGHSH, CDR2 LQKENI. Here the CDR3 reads CASSPPLDRGSQYF. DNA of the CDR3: TGTGCCAGCTCACCCCCACTAGATCGGGGGTCTCAGTACTTC.

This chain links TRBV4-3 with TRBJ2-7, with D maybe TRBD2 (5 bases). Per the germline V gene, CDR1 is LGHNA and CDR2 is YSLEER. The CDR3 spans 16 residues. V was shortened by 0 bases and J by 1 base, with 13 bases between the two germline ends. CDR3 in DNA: TGCGCCAGCAGCCAAGATGCGACGGGATATTCCTACGAGCAGTACTTC. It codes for CASSQDATGYSYEQYF.

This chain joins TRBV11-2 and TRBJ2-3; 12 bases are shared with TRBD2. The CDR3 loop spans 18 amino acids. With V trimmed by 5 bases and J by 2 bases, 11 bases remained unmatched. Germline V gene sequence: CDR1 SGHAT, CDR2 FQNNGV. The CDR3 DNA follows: TGTGCCAGCAGCCCCATCGTAGGACTAGCGGGACTCACAGATACGCAGTATTTT. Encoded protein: CASSPIVGLAGLTDTQYF.

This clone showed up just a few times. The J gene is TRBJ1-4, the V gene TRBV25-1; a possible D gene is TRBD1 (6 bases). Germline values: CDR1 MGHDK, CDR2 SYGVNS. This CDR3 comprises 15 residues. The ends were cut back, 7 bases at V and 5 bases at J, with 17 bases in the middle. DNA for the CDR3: TGTGCCAGCAAGGAACGTCGGGGGGCGAATGAAAAACTGTTTTTT. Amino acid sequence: CASKERRGANEKLFF. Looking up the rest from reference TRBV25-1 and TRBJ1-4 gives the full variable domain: EADIYQTPRYLVIGTGKKITLECSQTMGHDKMYWYQQDPGMELHLIHYSYGVNSTEKGDLSSESTVSRIRTEHFPLTLESARPSHTSQYLCASKERRGANEKLFFGSGTQLSVL.

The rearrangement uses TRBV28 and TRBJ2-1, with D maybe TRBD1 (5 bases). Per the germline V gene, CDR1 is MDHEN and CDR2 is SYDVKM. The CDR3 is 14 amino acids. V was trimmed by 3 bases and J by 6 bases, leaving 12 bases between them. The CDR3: CASSLVGRGNEQFF. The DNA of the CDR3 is TGTGCCAGCAGTTTGGTGGGGCGAGGCAATGAGCAGTTCTTC.

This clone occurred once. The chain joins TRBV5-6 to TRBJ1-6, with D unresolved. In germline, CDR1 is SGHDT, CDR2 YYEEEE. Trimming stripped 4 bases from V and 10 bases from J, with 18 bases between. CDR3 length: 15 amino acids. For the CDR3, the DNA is TGTGCCAGCAGCGACCTAGGTGCTGTGGCCTCACCCCTCCACTTT. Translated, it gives CASSDLGAVASPLHF.

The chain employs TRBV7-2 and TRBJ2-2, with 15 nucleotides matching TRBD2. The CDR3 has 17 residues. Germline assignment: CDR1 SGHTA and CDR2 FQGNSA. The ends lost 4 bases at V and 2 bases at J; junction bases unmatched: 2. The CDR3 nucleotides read TGTGCCAGCAGCTCGGGACTAGCGGGAGGTAACACCGGGGAGCTGTTTTTT. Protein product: CASSSGLAGGNTGELFF.

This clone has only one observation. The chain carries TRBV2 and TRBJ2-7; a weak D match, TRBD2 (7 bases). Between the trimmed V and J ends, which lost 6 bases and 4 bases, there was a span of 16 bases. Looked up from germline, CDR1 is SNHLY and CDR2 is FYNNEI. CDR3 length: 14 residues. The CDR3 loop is CASSRGQGGYEQYF. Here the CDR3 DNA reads TGTGCCAGCAGCCGGGGGCAGGGAGGGTACGAGCAGTACTTC.

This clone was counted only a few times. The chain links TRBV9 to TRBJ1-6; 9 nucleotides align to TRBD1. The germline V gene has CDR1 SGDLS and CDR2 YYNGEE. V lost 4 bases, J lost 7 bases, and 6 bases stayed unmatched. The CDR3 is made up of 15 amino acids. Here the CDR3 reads CASSTRQGVNSPLHF. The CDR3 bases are TGTGCCAGCAGCACCCGACAGGGGGTAAATTCACCCCTCCACTTT.

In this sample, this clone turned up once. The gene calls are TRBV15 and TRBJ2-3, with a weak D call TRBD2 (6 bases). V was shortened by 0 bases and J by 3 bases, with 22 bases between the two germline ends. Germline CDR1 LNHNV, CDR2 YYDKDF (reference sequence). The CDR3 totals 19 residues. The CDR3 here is CATSRDLVGAAGGTDTQYF. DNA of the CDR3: TGTGCCACCAGCAGAGATCTTGTAGGCGCAGCGGGTGGGACAGATACGCAGTATTTT.

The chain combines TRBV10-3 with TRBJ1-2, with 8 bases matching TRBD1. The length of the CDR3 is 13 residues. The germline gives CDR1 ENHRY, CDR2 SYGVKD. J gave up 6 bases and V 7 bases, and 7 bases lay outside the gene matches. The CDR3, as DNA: TGTGCCATCACCCCGACAGGGGAGAATGGCTACACCTTC. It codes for CAITPTGENGYTF.

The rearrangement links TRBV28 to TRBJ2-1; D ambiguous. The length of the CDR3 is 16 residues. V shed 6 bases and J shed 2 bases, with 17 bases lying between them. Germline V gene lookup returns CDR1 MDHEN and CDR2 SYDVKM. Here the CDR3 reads CASRTIAAETYNEQFF. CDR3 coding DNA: TGTGCCAGCAGAACCATAGCAGCCGAGACCTACAATGAGCAGTTCTTC.

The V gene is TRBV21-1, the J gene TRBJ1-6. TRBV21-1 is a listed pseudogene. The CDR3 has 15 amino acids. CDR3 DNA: TGTGCCAGCAGCAAAGAACCGAGGGATTCTTCACCCCTCCACTTT. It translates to CASSKEPRDSSPLHF.

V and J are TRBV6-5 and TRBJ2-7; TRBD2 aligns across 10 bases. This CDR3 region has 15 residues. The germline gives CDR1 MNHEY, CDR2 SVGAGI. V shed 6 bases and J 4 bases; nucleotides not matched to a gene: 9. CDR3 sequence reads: CASSPLAGEGYEQYF. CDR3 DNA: TGTGCCAGCAGCCCTCTAGCGGGAGAGGGTTACGAGCAGTACTTC.

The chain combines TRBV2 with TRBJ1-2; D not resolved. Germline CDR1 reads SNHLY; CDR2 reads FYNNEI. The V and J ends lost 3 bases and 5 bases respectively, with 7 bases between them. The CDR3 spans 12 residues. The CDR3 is CASSDERYGYTF. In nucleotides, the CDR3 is TGTGCCAGCAGTGACGAGAGGTATGGCTACACCTTC.

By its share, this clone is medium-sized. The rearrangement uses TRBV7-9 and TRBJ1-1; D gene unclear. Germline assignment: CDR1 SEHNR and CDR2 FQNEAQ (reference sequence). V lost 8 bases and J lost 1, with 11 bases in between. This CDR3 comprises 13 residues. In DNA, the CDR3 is TGTGCCAGCGCCTACTCTACGAACACTGAAGCTTTCTTT. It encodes CASAYSTNTEAFF.

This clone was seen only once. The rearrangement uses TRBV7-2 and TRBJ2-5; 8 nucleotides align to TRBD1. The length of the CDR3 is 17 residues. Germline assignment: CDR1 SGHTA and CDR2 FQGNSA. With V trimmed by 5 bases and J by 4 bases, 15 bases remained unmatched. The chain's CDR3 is CASSPGEDRARGETQYF. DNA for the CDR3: TGTGCCAGCAGCCCAGGAGAGGACAGGGCGAGGGGAGAGACCCAGTACTTC. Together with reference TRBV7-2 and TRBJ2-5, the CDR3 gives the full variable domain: GAGVSQSPSNKVTEKGKDVELRCDPISGHTALYWYRQSLGQGLEFLIYFQGNSAPDKSGLPSDRFSAERTGGSVSTLTIQRTQQEDSAVYLCASSPGEDRARGETQYFGPGTRLLVL.

The CDR3 loop is CSVELVGQAYEQYF. The DNA of the CDR3 is TGCAGCGTTGAACTGGTCGGACAGGCCTACGAGCAGTACTTC. V and J are TRBV29-1 and TRBJ2-5; 7 bases map to TRBD1. The end of the DNA aligns better with TRBJ2-7, so the J call may be wrong. The CDR3 has 14 residues. CDR1 and CDR2 from the germline V gene are SQVTM and ANQGSEA.

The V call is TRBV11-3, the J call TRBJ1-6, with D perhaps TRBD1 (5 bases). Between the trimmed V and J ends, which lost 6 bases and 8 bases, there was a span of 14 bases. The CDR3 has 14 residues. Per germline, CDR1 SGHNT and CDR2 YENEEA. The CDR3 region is CASSTSRGDSPLHF. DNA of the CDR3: TGTGCCAGCAGTACCTCCCGGGGGGATTCACCCCTCCACTTT.